Each of the 25 T cell receptor beta chains below was sequenced from the same sample in a study of T cell responses to AZD1222 COVID-19 vaccine (dated by TCRdb to 2020 to 2022). Libraries were made using the immunoSEQ multiplex PCR assay. The immuneACCESS repertoire file appears here via TCRdb, limited to in-frame rearrangements. These files lack a portion of the clones; in checked studies, under half of the deficit traces to unresolved V genes, and the cause of the others is not known. This sample is represented by about 180,000 clones; around 90% of them were singletons. The ten largest clonotypes hold around a tenth of the sample. Interpreted using the paper, the time point label stands for: about 28 days (+/-7) after the second vaccine dose. The sample in question was peripheral blood, obtained 28 days after the second AZD1222 dose. Receptor source: an adult who received the AZD1222 COVID-19 vaccine.

The CDR3 here is CASSQVPESEQFF. In DNA, the CDR3 is TGTGCCAGCAGCCAAGTGCCAGAAAGTGAGCAGTTCTTC. The rearrangement links TRBV3-1 (or the pseudogene TRBV3-2) to TRBJ2-1; no definite D call. The V gene's germline CDR1 is LGHDT and CDR2 YNNKEL (reference sequence). The CDR3 contains 13 residues. Trimming removed 1 base at V and 9 bases at J, with 10 bases between.

This chain's CDR3 is CASSPDRGYSNQPQHF. The CDR3 nucleotides are TGTGCCAGCAGCCCAGACAGGGGGTATAGCAATCAGCCCCAGCATTTT. The chain recombines TRBV7-9 with TRBJ1-5; TRBD1 aligns across 9 bases. CDR3 size: 16 residues. Trimming at V came to 5 bases and at J to 0 bases, leaving 5 bases not matched to a gene. Germline V gene sequence: CDR1 SEHNR, CDR2 FQNEAQ (reference sequence).

The rearrangement joins TRBV28 to TRBJ1-2; D gene unclear. The V end was cut by 5 bases, the J end by 4 bases, with 8 bases between. The CDR3 is made up of 12 amino acids. Per the germline V gene, CDR1 is MDHEN and CDR2 is SYDVKM. CDR3 protein: CASSTQFYGYTF. The CDR3 DNA reads TGTGCCAGCAGTACTCAGTTCTATGGCTACACCTTC.

This chain joins TRBV3-1 (or the pseudogene TRBV3-2) and TRBJ2-1; perhaps TRBD2 as D (5 bases). Germline CDR1 LGHDT, CDR2 YNNKEL (reference sequence). The CDR3 consists of 17 residues. V lost 5 bases, J lost 3 bases, and 20 bases lay in between. This CDR3 is CASSARQRSHGYNEQFF. The CDR3 nucleotides read TGTGCCAGCAGCGCAAGGCAGCGGAGTCACGGCTACAATGAGCAGTTCTTC.

The V call is TRBV11-3, the J call TRBJ2-2; D is unresolved. V lost 0 bases and J 5 bases, leaving 7 bases between the germline ends. Germline V gene sequence: CDR1 SGHNT, CDR2 YENEEA. The CDR3 loop spans 14 amino acids. The CDR3 here is CASSLDWGTGELFF. CDR3 in DNA: TGTGCCAGCAGCTTAGATTGGGGAACCGGGGAGCTGTTTTTT. Supplemented by reference TRBV11-3 and TRBJ2-2, the full variable domain reads EAGVVQSPRYKIIEKKQPVAFWCNPISGHNTLYWYLQNLGQGPELLIRYENEEAVDDSQLPKDRFSAERLKGVDSTLKIQPAELGDSAVYLCASSLDWGTGELFFGEGSRLTVL.

This clone was seen once. The chain links TRBV7-3 to TRBJ2-3, with TRBD2 matching over 10 bases. CDR1 and CDR2 (germline): SGHTA, FQGTGA. With V trimmed by 7 bases and J by 4 bases, 5 bases remained unmatched. The CDR3 is made up of 14 amino acids. The CDR3 DNA sequence: TGTGCCAGCAAGCTAGCGGGGGCCCCAGATACGCAGTATTTT. Its protein is CASKLAGAPDTQYF. Together with reference TRBV7-3 and TRBJ2-3, the CDR3 gives the full variable domain: GAGVSQTPSNKVTEKGKYVELRCDPISGHTALYWYRQSLGQGPEFLIYFQGTGAADDSGLPNDRFFAVRPEGSVSTLKIQRTERGDSAVYLCASKLAGAPDTQYFGPGTRLTVL.

The chain employs TRBV6-5 and TRBJ1-1, with TRBD1 matching 7 bases. CDR3 size: 13 residues. Per germline, CDR1 MNHEY and CDR2 SVGAGI. V lost 5 bases and J lost 6; bases outside the gene matches: 6. This CDR3 reads CASSRTGSSEAFF. The CDR3 nucleotides read TGTGCCAGCAGTAGGACAGGCTCTTCTGAAGCTTTCTTT.

The J gene is TRBJ2-1, the V gene TRBV7-3, with a tentative D call TRBD2 (5 bases). Germline CDR1 SGHTA, CDR2 FQGTGA. The length of the CDR3 is 15 residues. V lost 6 bases, J lost 4 bases, and 16 bases lay in between. The CDR3 DNA reads TGTGCCAGCAGTTCCCGGGGTATGGGGTACAATGAGCAGTTCTTC. As protein: CASSSRGMGYNEQFF. Full variable domain (missing parts from reference TRBV7-3 and TRBJ2-1): GAGVSQTPSNKVTEKGKYVELRCDPISGHTALYWYRQSLGQGPEFLIYFQGTGAADDSGLPNDRFFAVRPEGSVSTLKIQRTERGDSAVYLCASSSRGMGYNEQFFGPGTRLTVL.

The chain joins TRBV7-3 to TRBJ1-2, with no clear D. Trimming cost V 5 bases and J 7 bases, with 11 bases left between them. Per germline, CDR1 SGHTA and CDR2 FQGTGA. The CDR3 has 12 amino acids. The chain's CDR3 is CASSLDGGGYTF. CDR3 sequence (DNA): TGTGCCAGCAGCCTGGACGGAGGTGGCTACACCTTC.

About this clone: A much more abundant neighbour one base away suggests this may be a read error. Additional DNA sequences in this sample encode the identical CDR3. V usage is TRBV4-3 and J usage is TRBJ1-1, with D hard to call. The CDR3 is 15 residues long. Germline CDR1 is LGHNA and CDR2 is YSLEER. The ends were cut back, 3 bases at V and 2 bases at J, with 13 bases in the middle. CDR3 amino acids: CASSQDSGGNTEAFF. DNA of the CDR3: TGCGCCAGCAGCCAGGACTCAGGTGGCAACACTGAAGCTTTCTTT.

The V gene is TRBV30, the J gene TRBJ1-2, with D unclear. Germline V gene sequence: CDR1 GTSNPN, CDR2 SVGIG (reference sequence). The CDR3 is 13 residues long. The ends were cut back, 0 bases at V and 7 bases at J, with 12 bases in the middle. The CDR3 DNA reads as TGTGCCTGGAGTGTCGGCAGCCTCAGTGGCTACACCTTC. Amino acid sequence: CAWSVGSLSGYTF.

This chain connects TRBV29-1 to TRBJ1-1; D is uncertain. Germline CDR1 is SQVTM and CDR2 is ANQGSEA. The CDR3 extends over 10 amino acids. Trimming shortened V by 6 bases and J by 8 bases, and 10 bases separated the two germline ends. The CDR3 nucleotides are TGCAGCGTGTCCACAGCGGAAGCTTTCTTT. Translated: CSVSTAEAFF.

Written as DNA, the CDR3 is TGTGCCAGCAGCGGATACTATGGCTACACCTTC. Amino acids: CASSGYYGYTF. This chain connects TRBV6-5 to TRBJ1-2; no definite D call. The CDR3 has 11 amino acids. Trimming shortened V by 6 bases and J by 3 bases, and 5 bases separated the two germline ends. CDR1 is MNHEY and CDR2 is SVGAGI in the germline V gene.

The CDR3 spells CASQAGGGNEQFF. The DNA for the CDR3 is TGTGCCAGCCAGGCGGGGGGCGGGAATGAGCAGTTCTTC. The chain uses TRBV3-1 (or the pseudogene TRBV3-2) and TRBJ2-1, with 8 bases aligning to TRBD2. This CDR3 has 13 amino acids. Germline CDR1 is LGHDT and CDR2 is YNNKEL (reference sequence). J was trimmed by 7 bases and V by 8 bases; bases with no gene match: 7.

The gene calls are TRBV30 and TRBJ1-4, with D maybe TRBD1 (5 bases). V lost 3 bases and J lost 4, with 12 bases in between. Germline V gene sequence: CDR1 GTSNPN, CDR2 SVGIG (reference sequence). The CDR3 runs to 14 residues. The CDR3 region is CAWSEGRNNEKLFF. CDR3 coding DNA: TGTGCCTGGAGCGAGGGACGGAATAATGAAAAACTGTTTTTT.

The chain recombines TRBV4-3 with TRBJ2-6, with 7 bases aligning to TRBD1. Germline lookup yields CDR1 LGHNA and CDR2 YSLEER. The length of the CDR3 is 19 residues. The ends lost 1 base at V and 0 bases at J; junction bases unmatched: 9. The CDR3 spells CASSQVEDRSLSGANVLTF. CDR3 DNA: TGCGCCAGCAGCCAAGTTGAGGACAGGTCCCTCTCTGGGGCCAACGTCCTGACTTTC.

The V and J genes are TRBV7-2 and TRBJ2-1; D gene ambiguous. There are 13 residues in the CDR3. Trimming pared 5 bases from V and 2 bases from J, leaving 7 bases between. Germline CDR1 and CDR2: SGHTA and FQGNSA. The CDR3 DNA sequence: TGTGCCAGCAGCCTTTTTGCCTACAATGAGCAGTTCTTC. Protein product: CASSLFAYNEQFF. The full variable domain, rest sourced from reference TRBV7-2 and TRBJ2-1, is GAGVSQSPSNKVTEKGKDVELRCDPISGHTALYWYRQSLGQGLEFLIYFQGNSAPDKSGLPSDRFSAERTGGSVSTLTIQRTQQEDSAVYLCASSLFAYNEQFFGPGTRLTVL.

V gene TRBV14 combines with J gene TRBJ2-1; D might be TRBD1 (5 bases). Per the germline V gene, CDR1 is SGHDN and CDR2 is FVKESK. V lost 4 bases, J lost 9 bases, and 16 bases lay in between. The CDR3 is 14 residues long. The chain's CDR3 is CASSPSLGATEQFF. The CDR3 DNA follows: TGTGCCAGCAGCCCTTCTCTTGGGGCGACTGAGCAGTTCTTC.

This sequence joins TRBV7-2 and TRBJ1-1, with 8 bases lining up with TRBD1. The V gene's germline CDR1 is SGHTA and CDR2 FQGNSA. Unmatched junction bases numbered 2, after V lost 5 bases and J lost 0 bases. CDR3 size: 14 residues. The CDR3, as DNA: TGTGCCAGCAGCCGGGACAGGATGAACACTGAAGCTTTCTTT. This encodes CASSRDRMNTEAFF.

This rearrangement joins TRBV18 to TRBJ2-5; either TRBD1 or TRBD2 may fit D (5 bases each). V gave up 3 bases and J gave up 5 bases, with 13 bases separating them. The germline gives CDR1 KGHSH, CDR2 LQKENI. CDR3 size: 14 residues. DNA for the CDR3: TGTGCCAGCTCACCTCAGGGAGCGGTGGAGACCCAGTACTTC. Translation gives CASSPQGAVETQYF.

This clone was found a few times. This rearrangement joins TRBV10-3 to TRBJ2-7; D remains unclear. Trimming took 4 bases from V and 0 from J, leaving 10 bases between them. Germline assignment: CDR1 ENHRY and CDR2 SYGVKD. CDR3 size: 14 residues. CDR3 amino acids: CAISGGTNSYEQYF. The CDR3 region has the DNA TGTGCCATCAGTGGTGGCACGAACTCCTACGAGCAGTACTTC.

This clone was seen more than once but under ten times. The chain has TRBV28 and TRBJ1-2; D perhaps matches TRBD1 (6 bases). The CDR3 runs to 14 residues. With 4 bases removed from V and 1 base from J, the gap between germline ends came to 10 bases. Germline V lookup: CDR1 MDHEN, CDR2 SYDVKM. CDR3 in DNA: TGTGCCAGCAGTTGGACAGATATTAACTATGGCTACACCTTC. It is translated as CASSWTDINYGYTF.

The genes are TRBV20-1 and TRBJ1-2; D is undetermined. The CDR3 loop spans 11 amino acids. Trimming left V 0 bases short and J 8 bases short, with 7 bases between. The V gene's germline CDR1 is DFQATT and CDR2 SNEGSKA (reference sequence). The CDR3 loop is CSAREQHGYTF. CDR3 sequence (DNA): TGCAGTGCTAGAGAACAGCACGGCTACACCTTC.

The chain couples TRBV7-2 to TRBJ2-1; 12 nucleotides align to TRBD2. The trim removed 5 bases at V and 5 bases at J, leaving 7 bases unmatched. CDR3 length equals 16 residues. The germline V gene encodes CDR1 SGHTA and CDR2 FQGNSA. CDR3 coding DNA: TGTGCCAGCAGCCCTGGACTAGCGGGACCAGACAATGAGCAGTTCTTC. As protein: CASSPGLAGPDNEQFF. Full variable domain (outside the CDR3, taken from reference TRBV7-2 and TRBJ2-1): GAGVSQSPSNKVTEKGKDVELRCDPISGHTALYWYRQSLGQGLEFLIYFQGNSAPDKSGLPSDRFSAERTGGSVSTLTIQRTQQEDSAVYLCASSPGLAGPDNEQFFGPGTRLTVL.

This chain links TRBV9 with TRBJ2-7; 7 bases align to TRBD1. The CDR3 sequence is 13 residues long. Looked up from germline, CDR1 is SGDLS and CDR2 is YYNGEE. V was pared by 0 bases and J by 7 bases, with 4 bases of the junction left unmatched. CDR3 DNA: TGTGCCAGCAGCGTAGCAGTACAGGGGGAGCAGTACTTC. Protein sequence: CASSVAVQGEQYF.